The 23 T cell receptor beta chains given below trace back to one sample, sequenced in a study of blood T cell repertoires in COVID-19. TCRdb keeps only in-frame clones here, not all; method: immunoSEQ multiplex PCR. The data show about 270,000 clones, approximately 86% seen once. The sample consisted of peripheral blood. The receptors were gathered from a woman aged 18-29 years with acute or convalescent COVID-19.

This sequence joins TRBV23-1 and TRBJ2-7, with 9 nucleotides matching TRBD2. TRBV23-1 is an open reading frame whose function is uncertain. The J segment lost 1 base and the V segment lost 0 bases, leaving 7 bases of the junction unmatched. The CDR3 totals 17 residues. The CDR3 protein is CASSQSGLAGISYEQYF. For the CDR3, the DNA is TGCGCCAGCAGTCAATCAGGGCTAGCGGGAATTTCCTACGAGCAGTACTTC.

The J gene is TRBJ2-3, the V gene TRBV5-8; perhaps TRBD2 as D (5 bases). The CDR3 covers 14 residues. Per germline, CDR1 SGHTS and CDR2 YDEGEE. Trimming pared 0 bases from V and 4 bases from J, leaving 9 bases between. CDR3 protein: CASSLGGSADTQYF. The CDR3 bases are TGTGCCAGCAGCTTGGGAGGGAGCGCAGATACGCAGTATTTT. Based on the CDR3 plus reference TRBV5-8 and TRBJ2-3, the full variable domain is EAGVTQSPTHLIKTRGQQATLRCSPISGHTSVYWYQQALGLGLQFLLWYDEGEERNRGNFPPRFSGRQFPNYSSELNVNALELEDSALYLCASSLGGSADTQYFGPGTRLTVL.

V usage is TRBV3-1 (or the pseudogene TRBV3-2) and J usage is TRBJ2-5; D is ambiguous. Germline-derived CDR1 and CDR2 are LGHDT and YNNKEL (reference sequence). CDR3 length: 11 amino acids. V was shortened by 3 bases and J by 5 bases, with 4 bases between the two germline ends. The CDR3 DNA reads TGTGCCAGCAGCCACTCTGAGACCCAGTACTTC. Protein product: CASSHSETQYF.

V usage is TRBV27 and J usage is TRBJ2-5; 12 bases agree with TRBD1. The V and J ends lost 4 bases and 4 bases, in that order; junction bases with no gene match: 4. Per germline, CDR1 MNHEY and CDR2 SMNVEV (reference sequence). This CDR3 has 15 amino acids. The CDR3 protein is CASSWGTGGRETQYF. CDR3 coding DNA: TGTGCCAGCAGTTGGGGGACAGGGGGCCGAGAGACCCAGTACTTC.

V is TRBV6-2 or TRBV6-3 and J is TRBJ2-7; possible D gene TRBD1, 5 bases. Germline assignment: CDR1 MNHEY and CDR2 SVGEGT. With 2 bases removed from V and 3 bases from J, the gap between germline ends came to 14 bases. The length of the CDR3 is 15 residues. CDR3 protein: CASSYDAGFIYEQYF. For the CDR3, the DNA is TGTGCCAGCAGTTACGACGCAGGGTTTATCTACGAGCAGTACTTC.

For the CDR3, the DNA is TGTGCCAGCAGCTTACCGCGGGGGAGCACAGATACGCAGTATTTT. Residues: CASSLPRGSTDTQYF. This rearrangement joins TRBV7-9 to TRBJ2-3; 7 positions agree with TRBD2. This CDR3 spans 15 amino acids. The junction had 2 bases not matched to a gene; V was cut back by 2 bases and J by 0 bases. Germline V CDR1 and CDR2: SEHNR, FQNEAQ (reference sequence).

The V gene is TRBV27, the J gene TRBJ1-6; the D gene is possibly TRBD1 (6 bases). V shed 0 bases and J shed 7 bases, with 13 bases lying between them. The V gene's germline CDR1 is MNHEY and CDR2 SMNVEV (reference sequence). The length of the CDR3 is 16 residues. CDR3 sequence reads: CASSLSRGHPNSPLHF. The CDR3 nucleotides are TGTGCCAGCAGTTTATCGAGGGGACACCCAAATTCACCCCTCCACTTT.

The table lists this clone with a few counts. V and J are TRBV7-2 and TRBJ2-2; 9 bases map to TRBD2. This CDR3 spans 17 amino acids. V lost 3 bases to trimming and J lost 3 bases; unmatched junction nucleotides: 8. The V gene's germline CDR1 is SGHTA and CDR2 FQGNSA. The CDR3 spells CASSFGLAQTDTGELFF. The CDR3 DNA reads TGTGCCAGCAGCTTCGGACTAGCGCAAACAGACACCGGGGAGCTGTTTTTT.

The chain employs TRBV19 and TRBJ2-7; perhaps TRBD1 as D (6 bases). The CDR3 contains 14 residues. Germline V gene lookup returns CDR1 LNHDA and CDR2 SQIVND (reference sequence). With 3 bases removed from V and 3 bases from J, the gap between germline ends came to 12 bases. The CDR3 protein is CASSIIIGGYEQYF. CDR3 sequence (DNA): TGTGCCAGTAGTATCATAATAGGGGGCTACGAGCAGTACTTC.

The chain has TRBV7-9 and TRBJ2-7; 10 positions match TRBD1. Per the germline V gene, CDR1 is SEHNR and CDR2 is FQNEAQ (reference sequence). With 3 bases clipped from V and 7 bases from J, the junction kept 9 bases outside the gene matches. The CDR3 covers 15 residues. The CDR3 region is CASSFGTGAQREQYF. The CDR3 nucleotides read TGTGCCAGCAGCTTCGGGACAGGGGCTCAGAGGGAGCAGTACTTC.

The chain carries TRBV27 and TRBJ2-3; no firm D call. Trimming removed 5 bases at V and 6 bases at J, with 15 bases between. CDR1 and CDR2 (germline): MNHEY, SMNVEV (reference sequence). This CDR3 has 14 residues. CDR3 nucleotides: TGTGCCAGCAGTCCACTCGCGGCGCGGGATACGCAGTATTTT. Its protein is CASSPLAARDTQYF.

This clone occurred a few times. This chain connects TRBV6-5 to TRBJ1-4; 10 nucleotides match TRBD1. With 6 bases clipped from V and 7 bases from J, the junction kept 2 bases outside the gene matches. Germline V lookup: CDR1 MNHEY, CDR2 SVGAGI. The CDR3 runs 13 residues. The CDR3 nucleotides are TGTGCCAGCAGGAGGACAGGGGGTGAAAAACTGTTTTTT. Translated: CASRRTGGEKLFF.

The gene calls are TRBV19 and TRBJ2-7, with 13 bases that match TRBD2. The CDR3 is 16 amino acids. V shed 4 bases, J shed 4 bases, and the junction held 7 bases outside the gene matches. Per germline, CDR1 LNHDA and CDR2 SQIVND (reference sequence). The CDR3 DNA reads TGTGCCAGTAGTACCGATGGACTAGCGGGAGCTTACGAGCAGTACTTC. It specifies CASSTDGLAGAYEQYF. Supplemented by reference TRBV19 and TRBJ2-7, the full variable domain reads DGGITQSPKYLFRKEGQNVTLSCEQNLNHDAMYWYRQDPGQGLRLIYYSQIVNDFQKGDIAEGYSVSREKKESFPLTVTSAQKNPTAFYLCASSTDGLAGAYEQYFGPGTRLTVT.

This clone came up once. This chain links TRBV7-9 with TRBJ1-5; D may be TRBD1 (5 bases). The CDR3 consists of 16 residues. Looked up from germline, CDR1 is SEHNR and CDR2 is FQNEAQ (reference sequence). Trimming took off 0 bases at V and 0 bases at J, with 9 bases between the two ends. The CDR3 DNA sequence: TGTGCCAGCAGCTTAGCGATGACAGATAGCAATCAGCCCCAGCATTTT. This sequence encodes CASSLAMTDSNQPQHF. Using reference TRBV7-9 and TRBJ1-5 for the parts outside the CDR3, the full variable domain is DTGVSQNPRHKITKRGQNVTFRCDPISEHNRLYWYRQTLGQGPEFLTYFQNEAQLEKSRLLSDRFSAERPKGSFSTLEIQRTEQGDSAMYLCASSLAMTDSNQPQHFGDGTRLSIL.

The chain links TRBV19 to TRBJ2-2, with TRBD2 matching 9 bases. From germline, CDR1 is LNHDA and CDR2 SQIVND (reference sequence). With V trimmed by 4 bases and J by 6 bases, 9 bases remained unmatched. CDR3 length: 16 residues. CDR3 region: CASSSRREGLAGELFF. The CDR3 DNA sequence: TGTGCCAGTAGTAGTAGGCGGGAGGGCCTGGCCGGGGAGCTGTTTTTT.

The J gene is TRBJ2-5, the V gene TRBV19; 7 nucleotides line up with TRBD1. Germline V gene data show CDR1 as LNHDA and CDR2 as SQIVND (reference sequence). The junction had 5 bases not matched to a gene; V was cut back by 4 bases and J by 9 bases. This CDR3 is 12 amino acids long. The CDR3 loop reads CASSTQQGSQYF. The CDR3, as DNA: TGTGCCAGTAGTACCCAACAGGGGTCCCAGTACTTC.

The CDR3, as DNA: TGCGCCAGCAGCTCCGTTACTCGGGGGAACCACGGGGAGCTGTTTTTT. Encoded protein: CASSSVTRGNHGELFF. The V call is TRBV5-1, the J call TRBJ2-2, with D possibly matching TRBD2 (6 bases). V dropped 3 bases and J dropped 7 bases, with 19 bases sitting between them. CDR3 size: 16 residues. Germline values: CDR1 SGHRS, CDR2 YFSETQ.

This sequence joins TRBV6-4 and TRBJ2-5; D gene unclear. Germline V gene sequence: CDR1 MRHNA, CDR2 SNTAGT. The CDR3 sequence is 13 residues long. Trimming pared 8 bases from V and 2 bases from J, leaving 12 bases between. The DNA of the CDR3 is TGTGCCAGCGCCCGCAACTCTCAAGAGACCCAGTACTTC. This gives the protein CASARNSQETQYF.

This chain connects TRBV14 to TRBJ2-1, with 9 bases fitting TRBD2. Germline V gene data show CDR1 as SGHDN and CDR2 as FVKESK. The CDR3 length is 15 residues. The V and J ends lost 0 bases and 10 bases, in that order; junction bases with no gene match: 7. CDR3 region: CASSQERAGGAEQFF. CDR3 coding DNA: TGTGCCAGCAGCCAAGAGAGAGCGGGAGGTGCCGAGCAGTTCTTC.

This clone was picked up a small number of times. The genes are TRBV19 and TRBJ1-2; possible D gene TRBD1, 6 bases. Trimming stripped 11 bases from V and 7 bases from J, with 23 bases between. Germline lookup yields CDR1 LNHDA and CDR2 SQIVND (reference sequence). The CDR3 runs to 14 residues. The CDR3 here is CAPPEAGDIPGYTF. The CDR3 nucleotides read TGTGCCCCCCCGGAAGCAGGGGATATTCCTGGCTACACCTTC.

The CDR3 region has the DNA TGTGCCAGCAACGGAGGGAGCACTGAAGCTTTCTTT. Protein: CASNGGSTEAFF. The chain has TRBV28 and TRBJ1-1; D is unclear. This CDR3 has 12 amino acids. V was trimmed by 7 bases and J by 4 bases, leaving 10 bases between them. Per germline, CDR1 MDHEN and CDR2 SYDVKM.

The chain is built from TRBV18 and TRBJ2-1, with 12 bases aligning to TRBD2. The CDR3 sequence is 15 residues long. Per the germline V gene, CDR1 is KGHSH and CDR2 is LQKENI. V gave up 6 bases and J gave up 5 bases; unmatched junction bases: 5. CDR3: CASSRTSGTNNEQFF. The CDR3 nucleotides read TGTGCCAGCTCGCGGACTAGCGGGACCAACAATGAGCAGTTCTTC.

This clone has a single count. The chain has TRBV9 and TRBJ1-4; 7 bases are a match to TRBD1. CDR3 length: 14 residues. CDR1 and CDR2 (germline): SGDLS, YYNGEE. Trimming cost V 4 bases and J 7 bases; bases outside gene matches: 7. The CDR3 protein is CASSPAGGREKLFF. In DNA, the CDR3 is TGTGCCAGCAGCCCGGCAGGGGGGCGTGAAAAACTGTTTTTT.